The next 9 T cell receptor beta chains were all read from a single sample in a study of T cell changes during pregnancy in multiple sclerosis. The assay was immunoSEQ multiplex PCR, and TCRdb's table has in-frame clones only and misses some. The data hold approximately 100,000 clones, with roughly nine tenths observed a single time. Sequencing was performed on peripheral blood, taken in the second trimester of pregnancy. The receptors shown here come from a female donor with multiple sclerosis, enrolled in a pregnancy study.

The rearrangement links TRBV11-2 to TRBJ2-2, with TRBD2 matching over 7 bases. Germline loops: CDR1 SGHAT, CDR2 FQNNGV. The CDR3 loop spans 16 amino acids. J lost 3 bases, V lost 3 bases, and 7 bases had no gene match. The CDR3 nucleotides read TGTGCCAGCAGCTTCAGTACGGGGAGGGACACCGGGGAGCTGTTTTTT. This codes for CASSFSTGRDTGELFF.

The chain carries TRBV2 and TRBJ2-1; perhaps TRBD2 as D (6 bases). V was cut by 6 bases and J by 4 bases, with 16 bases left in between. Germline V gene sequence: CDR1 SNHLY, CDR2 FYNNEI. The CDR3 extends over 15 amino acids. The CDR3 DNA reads TGTGCCAGCAGGGGCGGGGCGACCCCTTACAATGAGCAGTTCTTC. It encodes CASRGGATPYNEQFF.

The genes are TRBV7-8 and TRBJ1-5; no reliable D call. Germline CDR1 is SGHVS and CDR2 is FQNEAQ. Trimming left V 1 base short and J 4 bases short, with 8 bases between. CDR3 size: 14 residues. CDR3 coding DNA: TGTGCCAGCAGCTTAGACAGAGGGAATCAGCCCCAGCATTTT. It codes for CASSLDRGNQPQHF.

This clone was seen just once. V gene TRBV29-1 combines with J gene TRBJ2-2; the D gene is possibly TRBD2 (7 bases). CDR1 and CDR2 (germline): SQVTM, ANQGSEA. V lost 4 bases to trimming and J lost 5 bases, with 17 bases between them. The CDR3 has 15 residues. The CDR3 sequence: CSVVFWGGRTGELFF. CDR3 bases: TGCAGCGTTGTTTTCTGGGGGGGCCGTACCGGGGAGCTGTTTTTT.

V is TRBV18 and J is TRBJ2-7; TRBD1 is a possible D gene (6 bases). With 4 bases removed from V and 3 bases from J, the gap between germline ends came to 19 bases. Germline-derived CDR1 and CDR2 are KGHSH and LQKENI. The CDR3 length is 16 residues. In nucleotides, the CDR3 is TGTGCCAGCTCACAAAAGACAGGTTCACGTGGCTACGAGCAGTACTTC. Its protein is CASSQKTGSRGYEQYF.

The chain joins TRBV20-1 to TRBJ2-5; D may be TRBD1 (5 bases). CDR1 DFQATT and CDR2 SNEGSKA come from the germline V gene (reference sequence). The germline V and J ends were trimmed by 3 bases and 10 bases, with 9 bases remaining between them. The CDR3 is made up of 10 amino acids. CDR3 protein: CSASRGRQYF. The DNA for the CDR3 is TGCAGTGCTAGTAGGGGTCGCCAGTACTTC.

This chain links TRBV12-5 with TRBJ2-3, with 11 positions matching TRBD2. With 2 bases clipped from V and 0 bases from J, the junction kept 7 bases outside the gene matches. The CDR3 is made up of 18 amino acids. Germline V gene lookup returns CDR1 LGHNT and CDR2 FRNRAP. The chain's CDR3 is CASGLFLAGGKSTDTQYF. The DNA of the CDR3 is TGTGCTAGTGGTTTGTTCCTAGCGGGGGGCAAAAGCACAGATACGCAGTATTTT.

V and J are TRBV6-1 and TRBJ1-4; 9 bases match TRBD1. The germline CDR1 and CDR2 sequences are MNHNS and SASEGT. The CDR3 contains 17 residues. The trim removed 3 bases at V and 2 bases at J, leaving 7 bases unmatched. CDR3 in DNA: TGTGCCAGCAGTGATCGTGGGACAGGGCACACTAATGAAAAACTGTTTTTT. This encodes CASSDRGTGHTNEKLFF.

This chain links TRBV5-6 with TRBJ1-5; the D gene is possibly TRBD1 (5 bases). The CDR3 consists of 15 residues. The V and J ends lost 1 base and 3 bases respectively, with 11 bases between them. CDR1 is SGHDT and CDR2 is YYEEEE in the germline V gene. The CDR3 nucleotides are TGTGCCAGCAGCTTGTGGCAGGGCTCCAATCAGCCCCAGCATTTT. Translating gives CASSLWQGSNQPQHF.